This T cell receptor (beta chain) emerged from a study of blood T cell repertoires in COVID-19. Study-level information: T cells, B-cell-depleted T cells, or PBMCs provided the cDNA or gDNA that served as material.

Germline assignment: CDR1 DFQATT and CDR2 SNEGSKA (reference sequence). The germline V and J ends were trimmed by 3 bases and 6 bases, with 15 bases remaining between them. CDR3 length: 13 amino acids. Assay: immunoSEQ multiplex PCR; the TCRdb copy retains only in-frame clones and omits some. The table has around 290,000 clones, 75% to 95% seen once; the top ten hold roughly 1.1%. Study members were between roughly 18 and 100 years old and lived in 24 US regions. Participants' reported clinical history set cohort assignment. Each recovered donor of Cohort 3 presented with two negative PCRs, clearance, or symptom resolution. This clone has a handful of counts.

The material sequenced was PBMCs or T cells enriched from blood (not recorded which). The sequence was obtained from a woman in her thirties who had recovered from COVID-19. The V gene is TRBV20-1, the J gene TRBJ2-7; D unclear. Here the CDR3 DNA reads TGCAGTGCTAGTATAACATCCGGCGGCGAGCAGTACTTC. It yields the protein CSASITSGGEQYF.